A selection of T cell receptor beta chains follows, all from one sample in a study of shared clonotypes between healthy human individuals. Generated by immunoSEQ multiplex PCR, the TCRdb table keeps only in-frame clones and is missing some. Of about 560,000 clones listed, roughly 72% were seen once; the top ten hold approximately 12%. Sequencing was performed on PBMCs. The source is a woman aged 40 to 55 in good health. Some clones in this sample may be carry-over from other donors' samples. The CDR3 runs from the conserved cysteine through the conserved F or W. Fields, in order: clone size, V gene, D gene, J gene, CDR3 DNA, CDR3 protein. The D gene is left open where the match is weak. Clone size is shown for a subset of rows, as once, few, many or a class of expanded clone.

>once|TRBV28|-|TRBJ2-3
TGTGCCAGCAGTTTCTGGGGCAGTGCTAGCACAGATACGCAGTATTTT
CASSFWGSASTDTQYF
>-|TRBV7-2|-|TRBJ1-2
TGTGCCAGCAGCTCCCAGGTCCTTAGTTATGGCTACACCTTC
CASSSQVLSYGYTF
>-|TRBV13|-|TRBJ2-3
TGTGCCAGCAGCCTAGGGTCTCTGTACGATACGCAGTATTTT
CASSLGSLYDTQYF
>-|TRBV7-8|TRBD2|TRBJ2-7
TGTGCCAGCAGCCCTAGTCGCCTAGCGGTGCAGGGCTCCTACGAGCAGTACTTC
CASSPSRLAVQGSYEQYF
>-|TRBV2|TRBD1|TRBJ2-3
TGTGCCAGCAGGGGGACAGGGTCTGGAGATACGCAGTATTTT
CASRGTGSGDTQYF
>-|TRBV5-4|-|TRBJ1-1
TGTGCCAGCAGCTCCCGGCGGGGGTGGGACACTGAAGCTTTCTTT
CASSSRRGWDTEAFF
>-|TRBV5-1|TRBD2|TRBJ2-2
TGCGCCAGCAGATATAGCGGGGGCGCGAACACCGGGGAGCTGTTTTTT
CASRYSGGANTGELFF
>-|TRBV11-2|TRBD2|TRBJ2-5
TGTGCCAGCAGCTTAGCGGGCGGGGGCCAAGAGACCCAGTACTTC
CASSLAGGGQETQYF
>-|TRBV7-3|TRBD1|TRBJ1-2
TGTGCCAGCAGCTCCTCAGGGGGCAGGTTACCATATGGCTACACCTTC
CASSSSGGRLPYGYTF
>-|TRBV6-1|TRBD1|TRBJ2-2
TGTGCCAGCAGTGAAAGGGACAGGGGTTGGACCGGGGAGCTGTTTTTT
CASSERDRGWTGELFF
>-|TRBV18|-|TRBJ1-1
TGTGCCAGCTCACCATCACTGACAGAATTCATGAACACTGAAGCTTTCTTT
CASSPSLTEFMNTEAFF
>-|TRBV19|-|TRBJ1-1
TGTGCCAGTCTCTTGGCAGGGCCGGGCACTGAAGCTTTCTTT
CASLLAGPGTEAFF
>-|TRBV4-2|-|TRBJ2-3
TGTGCCAGCAGCCAAGACACAGATACGCAGTATTTT
CASSQDTDTQYF
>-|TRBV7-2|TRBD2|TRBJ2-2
TGTGCCAGCAGTTTAGCGGGGTGGGACACCGGGGAGCTGTTTTTT
CASSLAGWDTGELFF
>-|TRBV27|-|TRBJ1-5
TGTGCCAGCAGTTTGGCGGGGATAAGCAATCAGCCCCAGCATTTT
CASSLAGISNQPQHF
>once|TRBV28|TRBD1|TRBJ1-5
TGTGCCAGCAGTTTAGCGTCCACAGGGGTCAATCAGCCCCAGCATTTT
CASSLASTGVNQPQHF
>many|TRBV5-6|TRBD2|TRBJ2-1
TGTGCCAGCAGCTCTTCCGAAGCTAGCGGGAGTCGGAATGAGCAGTTCTTC
CASSSSEASGSRNEQFF
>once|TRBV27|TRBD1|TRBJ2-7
TGTGCCAGCAGTTTATCCGGTCTAACAGGGGTCTCCTACGAGCAGTACTTC
CASSLSGLTGVSYEQYF
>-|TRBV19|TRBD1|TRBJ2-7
TGTGCCAGTAGTGTTCAGGGGGCAGGCTACGAGCAGTACTTC
CASSVQGAGYEQYF
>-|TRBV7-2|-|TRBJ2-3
TGTGCCAGCAGCTTAGGGCCCTCGGACATTTGGAGCACAGATACGCAGTATTTT
CASSLGPSDIWSTDTQYF
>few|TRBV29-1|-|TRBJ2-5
TGCAGCGTTGGACCTATCGGACAGAGCTTAGTAGAGACCCAGTACTTC
CSVGPIGQSLVETQYF
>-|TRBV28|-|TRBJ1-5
TGTGCCAGCAGTTTATCTGGGGGCGGCAATCAGCCCCAGCATTTT
CASSLSGGGNQPQHF
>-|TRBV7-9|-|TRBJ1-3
TGTGCCAGCAGCTTAGTAGCGACGGACACCATATATTTT
CASSLVATDTIYF
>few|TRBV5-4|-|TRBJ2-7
TGTGCCAGCAGCCCCTCGGGGGACCTCTCCTACGAGCAGTACTTC
CASSPSGDLSYEQYF
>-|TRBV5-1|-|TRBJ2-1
TGCGCCAGCAGCTCCTCTAGAACCCCTAATTACAATGAGCAGTTCTTC
CASSSSRTPNYNEQFF
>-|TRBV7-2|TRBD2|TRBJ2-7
TGTGCCAGCAGCTTAGGAGGACTAGCTAACTACGAGCAGTACTTC
CASSLGGLANYEQYF
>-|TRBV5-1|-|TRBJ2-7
TGCGCCAGCAGCTTGGACCGACAGAAGTACGAGCAGTACTTC
CASSLDRQKYEQYF
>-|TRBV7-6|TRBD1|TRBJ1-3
TGTGCCAGCAGCTTCGAGGGGGCGCGTTCTGGAAACACCATATATTTT
CASSFEGARSGNTIYF
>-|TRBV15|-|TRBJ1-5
TGTGCCACCAGCAGAGGAGGCGCGAGTAAGCGCAATCAGCCCCAGCATTTT
CATSRGGASKRNQPQHF
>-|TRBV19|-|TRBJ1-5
TGTGCCAGTAATGTTCCTTACCGACCCGAACATAGCAATCAGCCCCAGCATTTT
CASNVPYRPEHSNQPQHF
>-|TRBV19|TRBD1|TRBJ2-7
TGTGCCAGTAGTCCCCGGACAGGGGCCTACGAGCAGTACTTC
CASSPRTGAYEQYF
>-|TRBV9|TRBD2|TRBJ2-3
TGTGCCAGCAGCCCCTTGGGGCTAGCGGGAGTACCCGATACGCAGTATTTT
CASSPLGLAGVPDTQYF
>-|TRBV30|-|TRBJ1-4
TGTGCCTGGAGTAACACGGCGATAGGGAATGAAAAACTGTTTTTT
CAWSNTAIGNEKLFF
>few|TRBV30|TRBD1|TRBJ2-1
TGTGCCTGGAGTCGCAAACAGGGGATTGAGCAGTTCTTC
CAWSRKQGIEQFF
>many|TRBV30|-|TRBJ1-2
TGTGCCTGGAGTTTGGGACGGATCTATGGCTACACCTTC
CAWSLGRIYGYTF
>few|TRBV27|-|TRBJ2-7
TGTGCCAGCAGACCTGGACCCTACGAGCAGTACTTC
CASRPGPYEQYF
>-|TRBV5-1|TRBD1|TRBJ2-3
TGCGCCAGCAGCTTGGCGGGACAGGACCCTTTCACAGATACGCAGTATTTT
CASSLAGQDPFTDTQYF
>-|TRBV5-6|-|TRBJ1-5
TGTGCCAGCAGTGGTGGAGTCAATCAGCCCCAGCATTTT
CASSGGVNQPQHF
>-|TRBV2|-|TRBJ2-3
TGTGCCAGCAGCGGGGGCACAGATACGCAGTATTTT
CASSGGTDTQYF
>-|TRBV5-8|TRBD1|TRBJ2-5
TGTGCCAGCAGCGTCGACAGGGAGAAGACCCAGTACTTC
CASSVDREKTQYF
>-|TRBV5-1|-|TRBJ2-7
TGCGCCAGCAGCTTGCGCACCGACTCTCCTCAGCAGTACTTC
CASSLRTDSPQQYF
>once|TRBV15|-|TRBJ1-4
TGTGCCACCAGCACCTTACGGGAAAAACTGTTTTTT
CATSTLREKLFF
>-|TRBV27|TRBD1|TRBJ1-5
TGTGCCAGCAGTTTAGGGACAGGGGGGGGTCAGCCCCAGCATTTT
CASSLGTGGGQPQHF
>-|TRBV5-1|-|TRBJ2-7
TGCGCCAGCAGTATACAGGGACCCTCCTACGAGCAGTACTTC
CASSIQGPSYEQYF
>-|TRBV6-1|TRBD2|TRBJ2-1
TGTGCCAGCAGTGCCCTAGCGGGAGGGGGTTCGGATGAGCAGTTCTTC
CASSALAGGGSDEQFF
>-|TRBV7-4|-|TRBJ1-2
TGTGCCAGCAGCTTCTGGACAGATTATGGCTACACCTTC
CASSFWTDYGYTF
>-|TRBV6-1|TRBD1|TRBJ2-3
TGTGCCAGCAGTGAACCCCTCTCAACGGACAGGGTAGATACGCAGTATTTT
CASSEPLSTDRVDTQYF
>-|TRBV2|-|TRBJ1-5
TGTGCCAGCAGCCCCAGGGTGAGCAATCAGCCCCAGCATTTT
CASSPRVSNQPQHF
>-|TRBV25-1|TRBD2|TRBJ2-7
TGTGCCAGCCAGACCACCCTAGCGGGAGGGAACTACGAGCAGTACTTC
CASQTTLAGGNYEQYF
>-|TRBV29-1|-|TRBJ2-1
TGCAGCGTTGTTGTCTCAGCGGGCGAGCAGTTCTTC
CSVVVSAGEQFF
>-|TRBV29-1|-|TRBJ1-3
TGCAGCGTTGAAGTACGGCAAGGAGGTGGAAACACCATATATTTT
CSVEVRQGGGNTIYF
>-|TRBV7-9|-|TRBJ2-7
TGTGCCAGCAGCTCCCTCGGGTCCTACGAGCAGTACTTC
CASSSLGSYEQYF
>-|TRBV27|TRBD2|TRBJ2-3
TGTGCCAGCAGCCTACTAGCGGGAGTTTCAGATACGCAGTATTTT
CASSLLAGVSDTQYF
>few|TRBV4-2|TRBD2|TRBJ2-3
TGTGCCAGCAGCCAAGAAGGGGCGGGAGGAGCAGATACGCAGTATTTT
CASSQEGAGGADTQYF
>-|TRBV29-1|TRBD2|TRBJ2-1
TGCAGCGTCGCGGGACTAGCGGGAGTCTACAATGAGCAGTTCTTC
CSVAGLAGVYNEQFF
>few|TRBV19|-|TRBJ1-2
TGTGCCAGTAGTATGGGCGGGTACCCCAACTATGGCTACACCTTC
CASSMGGYPNYGYTF
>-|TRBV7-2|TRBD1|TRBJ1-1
TGTGCCAGCAGCTTAGGGGGGAGATGGACAGGGCGGAACACTGAAGCTTTCTTT
CASSLGGRWTGRNTEAFF
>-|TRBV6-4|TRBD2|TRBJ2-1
TGTGCCAGCAGGAACCTAACCGGGACTAGCGGGCTAAGCTCCTACAATGAGCAGTTCTTC
CASRNLTGTSGLSSYNEQFF